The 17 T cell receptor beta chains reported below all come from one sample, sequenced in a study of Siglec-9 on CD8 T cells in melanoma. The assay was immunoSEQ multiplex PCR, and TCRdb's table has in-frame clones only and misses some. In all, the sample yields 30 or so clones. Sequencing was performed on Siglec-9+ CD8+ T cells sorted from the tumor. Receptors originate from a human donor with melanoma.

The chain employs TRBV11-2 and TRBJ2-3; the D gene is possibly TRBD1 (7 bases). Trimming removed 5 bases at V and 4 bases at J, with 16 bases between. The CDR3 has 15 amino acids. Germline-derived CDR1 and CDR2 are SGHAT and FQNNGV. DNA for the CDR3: TGTGCCAGCAGCGGTCGGCAGGGGGGAGCAGATACGCAGTATTTT. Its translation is CASSGRQGGADTQYF.

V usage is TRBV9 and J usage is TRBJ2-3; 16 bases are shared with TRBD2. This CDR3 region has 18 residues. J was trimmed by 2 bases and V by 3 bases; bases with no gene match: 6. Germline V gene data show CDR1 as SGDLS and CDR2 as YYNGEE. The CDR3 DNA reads TGTGCCAGCAGCGGATTCGGGACTAGCGGGGGGGCCACAGATACGCAGTATTTT. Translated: CASSGFGTSGGATDTQYF.

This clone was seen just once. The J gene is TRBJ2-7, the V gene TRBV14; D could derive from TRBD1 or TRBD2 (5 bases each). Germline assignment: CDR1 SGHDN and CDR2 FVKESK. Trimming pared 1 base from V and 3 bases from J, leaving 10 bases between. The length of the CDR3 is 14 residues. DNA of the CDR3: TGTGCCAGCAGCCAAGGGTGGGGGAGCTACGAGCAGTACTTC. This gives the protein CASSQGWGSYEQYF.

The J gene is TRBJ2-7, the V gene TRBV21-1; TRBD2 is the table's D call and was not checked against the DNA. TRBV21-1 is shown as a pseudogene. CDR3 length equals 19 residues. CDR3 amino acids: CASSKMGGQGILRSYEQYF. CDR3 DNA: TGTGCCAGCAGCAAAATGGGGGGGCAGGGGATTCTAAGGTCCTACGAGCAGTACTTC.

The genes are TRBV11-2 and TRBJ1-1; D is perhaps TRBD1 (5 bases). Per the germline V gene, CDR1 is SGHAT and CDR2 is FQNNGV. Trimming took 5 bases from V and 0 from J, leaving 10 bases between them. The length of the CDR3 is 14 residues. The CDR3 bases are TGTGCCAGCAGCCCCGGACAAATGAACACTGAAGCTTTCTTT. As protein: CASSPGQMNTEAFF. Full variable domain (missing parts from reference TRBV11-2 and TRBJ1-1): EAGVAQSPRYKIIEKRQSVAFWCNPISGHATLYWYQQILGQGPKLLIQFQNNGVVDDSQLPKDRFSAERLKGVDSTLKIQPAKLEDSAVYLCASSPGQMNTEAFFGQGTRLTVV.

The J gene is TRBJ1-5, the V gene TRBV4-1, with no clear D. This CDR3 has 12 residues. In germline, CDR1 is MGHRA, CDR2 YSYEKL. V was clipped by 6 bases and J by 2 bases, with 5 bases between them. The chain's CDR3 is CASSSGNQPQHF. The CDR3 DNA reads TGCGCCAGCAGTAGTGGCAATCAGCCCCAGCATTTT.

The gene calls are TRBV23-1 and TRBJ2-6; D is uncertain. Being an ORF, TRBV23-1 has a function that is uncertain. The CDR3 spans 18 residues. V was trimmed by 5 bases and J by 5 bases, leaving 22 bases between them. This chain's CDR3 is CASSAFYTQQSRANVLTF. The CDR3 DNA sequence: TGCGCCAGCAGTGCATTTTATACGCAACAAAGTCGGGCCAACGTCCTGACTTTC.

DNA for the CDR3: TGTGCCAGTAGTACCCAGGATAGCAATCAGCCCCAGCATTTT. The encoded protein is CASSTQDSNQPQHF. The rearrangement links TRBV19 to TRBJ1-5; no reliable D call. This CDR3 spans 14 amino acids. V was pared by 4 bases and J by 0 bases, with 7 bases between. Germline loops: CDR1 LNHDA, CDR2 SQIVND (reference sequence).

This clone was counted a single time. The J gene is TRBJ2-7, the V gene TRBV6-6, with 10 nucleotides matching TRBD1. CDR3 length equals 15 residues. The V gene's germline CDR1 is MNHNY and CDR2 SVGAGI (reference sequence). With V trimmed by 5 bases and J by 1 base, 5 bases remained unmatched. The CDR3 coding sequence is TGTGCCAGCAGTCCCCGGACAGGGGGTTCCTACGAGCAGTACTTC. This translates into CASSPRTGGSYEQYF.

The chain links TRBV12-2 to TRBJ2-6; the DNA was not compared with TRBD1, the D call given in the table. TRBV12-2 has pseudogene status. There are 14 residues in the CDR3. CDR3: CASRTQSRANVLTF. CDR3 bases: TGTGCAAGTCGCACACAAAGTCGGGCCAACGTCCTGACTTTC.

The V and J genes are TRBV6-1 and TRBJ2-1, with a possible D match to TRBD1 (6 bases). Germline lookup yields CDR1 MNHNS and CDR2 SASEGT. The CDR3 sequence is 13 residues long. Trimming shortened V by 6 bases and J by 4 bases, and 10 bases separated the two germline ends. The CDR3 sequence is CASSWTAYNEQFF. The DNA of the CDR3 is TGTGCCAGCAGCTGGACAGCATACAATGAGCAGTTCTTC.

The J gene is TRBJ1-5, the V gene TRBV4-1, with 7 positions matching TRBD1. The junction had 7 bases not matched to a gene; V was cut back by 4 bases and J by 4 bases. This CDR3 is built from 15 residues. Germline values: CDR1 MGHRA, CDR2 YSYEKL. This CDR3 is CASSLLAGGNQPQHF. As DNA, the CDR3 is TGCGCCAGCAGCCTCTTGGCAGGGGGAAATCAGCCCCAGCATTTT.

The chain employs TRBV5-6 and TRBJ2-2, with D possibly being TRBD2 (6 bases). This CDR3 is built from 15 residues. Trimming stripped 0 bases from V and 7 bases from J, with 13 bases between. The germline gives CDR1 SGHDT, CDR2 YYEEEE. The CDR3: CASSLVGGVDGELFF. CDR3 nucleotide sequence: TGTGCCAGCAGCTTGGTTGGAGGGGTTGACGGGGAGCTGTTTTTT.

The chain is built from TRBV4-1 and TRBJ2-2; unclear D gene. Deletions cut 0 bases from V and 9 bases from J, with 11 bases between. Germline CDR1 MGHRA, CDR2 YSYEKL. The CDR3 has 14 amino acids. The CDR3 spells CASSQEQLVWELFF. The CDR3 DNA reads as TGCGCCAGCAGCCAAGAACAGCTTGTTTGGGAGCTGTTTTTT.

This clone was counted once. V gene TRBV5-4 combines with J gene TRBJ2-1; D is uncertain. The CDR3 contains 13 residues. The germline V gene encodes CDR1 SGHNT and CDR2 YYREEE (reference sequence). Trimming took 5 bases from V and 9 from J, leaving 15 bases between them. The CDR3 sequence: CASRPTPAVEQFF. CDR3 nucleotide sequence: TGTGCCAGCAGACCGACTCCTGCGGTTGAGCAGTTCTTC. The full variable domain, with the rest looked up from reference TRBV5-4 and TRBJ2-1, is ETGVTQSPTHLIKTRGQQVTLRCSSQSGHNTVSWYQQALGQGPQFIFQYYREEENGRGNFPPRFSGLQFPNYSSELNVNALELDDSALYLCASRPTPAVEQFFGPGTRLTVL.

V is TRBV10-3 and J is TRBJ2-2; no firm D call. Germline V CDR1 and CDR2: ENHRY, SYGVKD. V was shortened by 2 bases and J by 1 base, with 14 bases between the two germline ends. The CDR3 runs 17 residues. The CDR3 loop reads CAISEPPDGWNTGELFF. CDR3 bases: TGTGCCATCAGTGAGCCTCCCGACGGGTGGAACACCGGGGAGCTGTTTTTT.

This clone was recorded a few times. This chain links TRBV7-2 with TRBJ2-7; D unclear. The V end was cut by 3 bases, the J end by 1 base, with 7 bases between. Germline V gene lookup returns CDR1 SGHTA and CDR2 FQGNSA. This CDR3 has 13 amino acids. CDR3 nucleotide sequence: TGTGCCAGCAGCTTCGCCAGGTCCTACGAGCAGTACTTC. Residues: CASSFARSYEQYF.